This is a list of T cell receptor beta chains from one sample in a study of regulatory T cells in long-lasting Graves disease. Using its own MiXCR run on the multiplex PCR reads, TCRdb lists one record per CDR3 protein. The data show about 470,000 distinct CDR3 sequences, with 15% to 20% seen just once and 12% held by the top ten. These data also formed part of another study, on T cells in Graves' hyperthyroidism and ophthalmopathy.

Source: peripheral blood mononuclear cells (PBMCs), taken at new diagnosis, from a patient treated with antithyroid drugs. All receptors come from a man in his forties with Graves disease. Both conserved end residues are part of each CDR3. D genes are given only for firm matches. For some rows the clone size is stated as once, few or many, or as a class when expanded; others skip it.

>NA|TRBV20-1|TRBJ2-7|many
CSARGPVPYEQYF
TGCAGTGCTAGAGGGCCAGTTCCCTACGAGCAGTACTTC
>TRBD1|TRBV7-9|TRBJ1-6|NA
CASSSHDGQGANSPLHF
TGTGCCAGCAGCTCGCATGATGGACAGGGGGCAAACTCACCCCTCCACTTT
>NA|TRBV24-1|TRBJ2-3|many
CATSDPGPQADTQYF
TGTGCCACCAGTGACCCCGGACCGCAGGCAGATACGCAGTATTTT
>NA|TRBV30|TRBJ2-7|few
CARSCEQYF
TGTGCCCGGAGTTGCGAGCAGTACTTC
>NA|TRBV20-1|TRBJ1-2|NA
CSAKPRDLSYGYTF
TGCAGTGCTAAGCCCCGGGACTTGAGCTATGGCTACACCTTC
>NA|TRBV2|TRBJ2-5|many
CASSDGLGAFQETQYF
TGTGCCAGCAGTGACGGTCTAGGGGCCTTCCAAGAGACCCAGTACTTC
>NA|TRBV4-2|TRBJ2-3|NA
CASSQGRVSDTQYF
TGTGCCAGCAGCCAAGGAAGGGTTTCAGATACGCAGTATTTT
>NA|TRBV15|TRBJ2-3|many
CATSPNWADTQYF
TGTGCCACCAGTCCCAATTGGGCAGATACGCAGTATTTT
>TRBD2|TRBV19|TRBJ2-3|NA
CASAGGYFDTQYF
TGTGCCAGCGCGGGAGGATATTTTGATACGCAGTATTTT
>NA|TRBV15|TRBJ2-1|few
CATSRDRPSYNEQFF
TGTGCCACCAGCAGAGACAGGCCTTCCTACAATGAGCAGTTCTTC
>NA|TRBV20-1|TRBJ2-1|many
CSAKGGLGYEQFF
TGCAGTGCGAAAGGAGGTCTCGGCTATGAGCAGTTCTTC
>NA|TRBV7-2|TRBJ2-3|few
CASSHPLKTTLPGDTQYF
TGTGCCAGCAGCCATCCATTAAAGACTACTCTGCCCGGCGATACGCAGTATTTT
>NA|TRBV20-1|TRBJ2-7|many
CSARDFLGGEQYF
TGCAGTGCTAGAGATTTTCTGGGGGGCGAGCAGTACTTC
>TRBD1|TRBV2|TRBJ1-6|many
CASSRDREISPLHF
TGTGCCAGCAGCCGGGACAGGGAGATTTCACCCCTCCACTTT
>NA|TRBV7-8|TRBJ2-1|NA
CASTLRASGSYNEQFF
TGTGCCAGCACCCTACGGGCGTCAGGCTCCTACAATGAGCAGTTCTTC
>TRBD2|TRBV6-1|TRBJ2-1|NA
CASRASGTSGRAYYNEQFF
TGTGCCAGCAGAGCCTCCGGGACTAGCGGGAGGGCCTACTACAATGAGCAGTTCTTC
>TRBD1|TRBV24-1|TRBJ2-5|few
CATSDRDRGRGETQYF
TGTGCCACCAGTGATCGCGACAGGGGCCGGGGAGAGACCCAGTACTTC
>NA|TRBV28|TRBJ1-5|many
CASIDGKQPQHF
TGTGCCAGCATCGACGGCAAACAGCCCCAGCATTTT
>NA|TRBV30|TRBJ1-6|many
CAWSRQHNSPLHF
TGTGCCTGGAGTAGGCAGCATAATTCACCCCTCCACTTT
>NA|TRBV29-1|TRBJ2-7|many
CSVGGTAYSYEQYF
TGCAGCGTGGGTGGCACAGCCTACTCCTACGAGCAGTACTTC
>TRBD2|TRBV13|TRBJ2-1|many
CASSTLRLAERIRPQSSYNEQFF
TGTGCCAGCAGCACCTTGCGACTAGCGGAACGGATCCGACCTCAAAGCTCCTACAATGAGCAGTTCTTC
>NA|TRBV29-1|TRBJ2-4|few
CSASASGNIQYF
TGCAGCGCAAGTGCCTCGGGAAACATTCAGTACTTC
>TRBD1|TRBV15|TRBJ2-3|few
CATSRDRQGSTDTQYF
TGTGCCACCAGCAGAGACAGACAGGGGAGCACAGATACGCAGTATTTT
>NA|TRBV10-1|TRBJ2-7|many
CASSESIGPRGTYEQYF
TGCGCCAGCAGTGAGTCGATAGGGCCCCGGGGCACCTACGAGCAGTACTTC
>NA|TRBV7-9|TRBJ2-1|many
CATTRETLGGYNEQFF
TGTGCCACCACCCGTGAGACGCTGGGAGGCTACAATGAGCAGTTCTTC
>NA|TRBV18|TRBJ2-1|many
CASSETQGSYNEQFF
TGTGCCAGCTCGGAGACCCAGGGGTCCTACAATGAGCAGTTCTTC
>TRBD1|TRBV20-1|TRBJ1-5|NA
CSADRGQPQHF
TGCAGTGCGGACAGGGGGCAGCCCCAGCATTTT
>TRBD1|TRBV5-1|TRBJ2-1|NA
CASSLGQGEYNEQFF
TGCGCCAGCAGCTTAGGGCAGGGGGAATACAATGAGCAGTTCTTC
>NA|TRBV4-1|TRBJ2-2|NA
CASSQENILGELFF
TGCGCCAGCAGCCAAGAAAACATCCTCGGGGAGCTGTTTTTT
>NA|TRBV20-1|TRBJ2-7|many
CSAPSRYEQYF
TGCAGTGCCCCTTCCAGATACGAGCAGTACTTC
>NA|TRBV6-5|TRBJ1-1|NA
CASSYTRMNTEAFF
TGTGCCAGCAGTTATACACGGATGAACACTGAAGCTTTCTTT
>NA|TRBV2|TRBJ1-1|NA
CASSFSYNTEAFF
TGTGCCAGCAGTTTCAGTTATAACACTGAAGCTTTCTTT
>NA|TRBV6-1|TRBJ2-7|many
CASRGEAYEQYF
TGTGCCAGCAGGGGGGAAGCCTACGAGCAGTACTTC
>TRBD2|TRBV6-1|TRBJ2-2|NA
CASSPERGLDNTGELFF
TGTGCCAGCAGTCCCGAGCGGGGACTAGATAACACCGGGGAGCTGTTTTTT
>TRBD1|TRBV19|TRBJ1-5|NA
CASLLTGKNQPQHF
TGTGCCAGTCTGCTGACAGGGAAGAATCAGCCCCAGCATTTT
>TRBD2|TRBV19|TRBJ2-1|few
CASSSSPYREVTNEQFF
TGTGCCAGTAGTTCCTCCCCCTACCGGGAGGTCACGAATGAGCAGTTCTTC
>NA|TRBV28|TRBJ2-3|many
CASRGPGTDTQYF
TGTGCCAGCAGGGGACCAGGGACAGATACGCAGTATTTT
>NA|TRBV6-2/TRBV6-3|TRBJ2-1|many
CASSYSIRGAQFF
TGTGCCAGCAGTTACTCGATACGGGGGGCACAGTTCTTC
>NA|TRBV11-2|TRBJ2-2|few
CASSRSAGGELFF
TGTGCCAGCAGCCGAAGTGCGGGCGGGGAGCTGTTTTTT
>NA|TRBV19|TRBJ2-1|many
CASSKGPADNEQFF
TGTGCCAGTAGTAAGGGCCCCGCCGACAATGAGCAGTTCTTC
>NA|TRBV12-3/TRBV12-4|TRBJ2-4|few
CASSFGSLAKNIQYF
TGTGCCAGCAGTTTCGGCAGCCTAGCCAAAAACATTCAGTACTTC
>NA|TRBV4-1|TRBJ2-7|NA
CASSQEQGLSQYF
TGCGCCAGCAGCCAAGAACAGGGACTATCGCAGTACTTC
>TRBD1|TRBV14|TRBJ2-7|NA
CASSQITGARNEQYF
TGTGCCAGCAGCCAGATAACAGGGGCAAGAAACGAGCAGTACTTC